Below, 28 T cell receptor beta chains from the same sample are listed, as sequenced in a study of shared clonotypes between healthy human individuals. TCRdb's copy holds only in-frame clones and misses some; the assay was immunoSEQ multiplex PCR. The sample includes roughly 2.5 million clones, approximately 92% seen only once; the top ten take around 0.15%. The sequenced material came from naive CD4+ T cells sorted from blood. Subset given: CD45RA+ positively selected. All receptors derive from a man aged 18 to 29 in good health.

The chain couples TRBV9 to TRBJ1-2; no definite D call. The CDR3 totals 18 residues. Germline CDR1 reads SGDLS; CDR2 reads YYNGEE. The germline V and J ends were trimmed by 4 bases and 6 bases, with 28 bases remaining between them. DNA for the CDR3: TGTGCCAGCAGCCCCCGAGGTCGGATGACGGATCCTCTAGATGGCTACACCTTC. It is translated as CASSPRGRMTDPLDGYTF. The full variable domain, its missing parts supplied by reference TRBV9 and TRBJ1-2, is DSGVTQTPKHLITATGQRVTLRCSPRSGDLSVYWYQQSLDQGLQFLIQYYNGEERAKGNILERFSAQQFPDLHSELNLSSLELGDSALYFCASSPRGRMTDPLDGYTFGSGTRLTVV.

V usage is TRBV14 and J usage is TRBJ2-7; 10 bases map to TRBD1. The junction had 7 bases not matched to a gene; V was cut back by 4 bases and J by 1 base. This CDR3 has 16 residues. CDR1 is SGHDN, CDR2 FVKESK, per germline. CDR3 residues: CASSRPVGQGSYEQYF. In DNA form, the CDR3 reads TGTGCCAGCAGCCGACCCGTGGGACAGGGGTCCTACGAGCAGTACTTC.

This clone was found once. This chain connects TRBV6-5 to TRBJ2-1; 9 bases align to TRBD2. Germline V CDR1 and CDR2: MNHEY, SVGAGI. There are 15 residues in the CDR3. V gave up 6 bases and J gave up 10 bases; unmatched junction bases: 13. As DNA, the CDR3 is TGTGCCAGCAGGACCCGGAGACTAGCGGCGGAAGAGCAGTTCTTC. Translating gives CASRTRRLAAEEQFF.

V gene TRBV7-2 combines with J gene TRBJ1-3; possibly TRBD1 for D (5 bases). Germline CDR1 is SGHTA and CDR2 is FQGNSA. This CDR3 is 14 amino acids long. V shed 3 bases and J shed 4 bases, with 10 bases lying between them. In DNA, the CDR3 is TGTGCCAGCAGCTTTTTGGGGACCGGAAACACCATATATTTT. This translates into CASSFLGTGNTIYF. Full variable domain (missing parts from reference TRBV7-2 and TRBJ1-3): GAGVSQSPSNKVTEKGKDVELRCDPISGHTALYWYRQSLGQGLEFLIYFQGNSAPDKSGLPSDRFSAERTGGSVSTLTIQRTQQEDSAVYLCASSFLGTGNTIYFGEGSWLTVV.

The V and J genes are TRBV2 and TRBJ1-1, with D possibly TRBD1 on 5 matching bases. The CDR3 runs to 12 residues. Germline CDR1 reads SNHLY; CDR2 reads FYNNEI. V shed 8 bases and J shed 6 bases, with 13 bases lying between them. The CDR3, as DNA: TGTGCCAGCGTCAGGGATAGCGCTGAAGCTTTCTTT. It is translated as CASVRDSAEAFF.

The rearrangement uses TRBV7-9 and TRBJ2-7; the D gene is possibly TRBD1 (6 bases). The CDR3 contains 13 residues. V shed 7 bases and J shed 6 bases, with 16 bases lying between them. Germline loops: CDR1 SEHNR, CDR2 FQNEAQ (reference sequence). As DNA, the CDR3 is TGTGCCAGCACCCAAACAGGGTTCGGCGAGCAGTACTTC. Amino acid sequence: CASTQTGFGEQYF.

This rearrangement joins TRBV5-1 to TRBJ2-7; D is ambiguous. The CDR3 sequence is 13 residues long. CDR1 and CDR2 (germline): SGHRS, YFSETQ. The V end was cut by 6 bases, the J end by 6 bases, with 16 bases between. Here the CDR3 reads CASTNALGSEQYF. CDR3 DNA sequence: TGCGCCAGCACCAACGCGCTGGGGTCCGAGCAGTACTTC.

The V gene is TRBV29-1, the J gene TRBJ1-3; 8 positions match TRBD1. This CDR3 region has 14 residues. Germline V gene lookup returns CDR1 SQVTM and CDR2 ANQGSEA. The V and J ends lost 4 bases and 6 bases, in that order; junction bases with no gene match: 8. CDR3 amino acids: CSVGAGTGANTIYF. The CDR3, as DNA: TGCAGCGTTGGGGCGGGGACAGGAGCAAACACCATATATTTT.

The chain is built from TRBV28 and TRBJ2-5; TRBD1 might be the D (5 bases). This CDR3 spans 17 amino acids. V was shortened by 5 bases and J by 2 bases, with 21 bases between the two germline ends. Germline assignment: CDR1 MDHEN and CDR2 SYDVKM. CDR3 amino acids: CASSRDRGSPHQETQYF. The CDR3 DNA is TGTGCCAGCAGTCGAGATAGGGGCAGTCCTCATCAAGAGACCCAGTACTTC.

The sample holds one count of this clone. The CDR3 region is CASSALKLGLADTIYF. The CDR3 DNA reads TGTGCCAGCAGTGCCCTGAAGCTCGGACTTGCGGACACCATATATTTT. The chain combines TRBV6-1 with TRBJ1-3; no definite D call. The CDR3 has 16 residues. Deletions cut 4 bases from V and 8 bases from J, with 21 bases between. CDR1 is MNHNS and CDR2 is SASEGT in the germline V gene.

The chain has TRBV10-3 and TRBJ1-4; possibly TRBD1 for D (5 bases). The V gene lost 0 bases and the J gene lost 7 bases, with 9 bases spanning the gap. The V gene's germline CDR1 is ENHRY and CDR2 SYGVKD. The CDR3 consists of 14 residues. CDR3: CAISESQGSEKLFF. CDR3 in DNA: TGTGCCATCAGTGAGTCCCAGGGAAGTGAAAAACTGTTTTTT.

V usage is TRBV7-2 and J usage is TRBJ2-1; TRBD2 agrees at 10 bases. Looked up from germline, CDR1 is SGHTA and CDR2 is FQGNSA. The CDR3 is 15 amino acids. V was clipped by 3 bases and J by 5 bases; unmatched bases: 4. The CDR3 sequence is CASSFEAGGNNEQFF. The CDR3 DNA reads as TGTGCCAGCAGCTTTGAAGCGGGGGGGAACAATGAGCAGTTCTTC.

The chain uses TRBV11-3 and TRBJ2-3; the D is unclear. V was cut by 0 bases and J by 4 bases, with 11 bases left in between. In germline, CDR1 is SGHNT, CDR2 YENEEA. The length of the CDR3 is 15 residues. This chain's CDR3 is CASSLDSSSADTQYF. For the CDR3, the DNA is TGTGCCAGCAGCTTAGACTCGAGTTCGGCAGATACGCAGTATTTT.

The rearrangement uses TRBV7-2 and TRBJ2-7, with D possibly matching TRBD1 (5 bases). CDR1 and CDR2 (germline): SGHTA, FQGNSA. This CDR3 contains 12 residues. V was shortened by 1 base and J by 11 bases, with 12 bases between the two germline ends. The CDR3 protein is CASSLEAGQKYF. The CDR3 DNA is TGTGCCAGCAGCTTAGAAGCAGGGCAAAAGTACTTC.

With regard to this clone: At one of its ends the junction is not consistent with the germline gene, which may arise from a read error. The chain has TRBV11-3 and TRBJ2-1; D is unresolved. The CDR3 is 15 amino acids. CDR1 is SGHNT, CDR2 YENEEA, per germline. In nucleotides, the CDR3 is TGTGCCAGCAGATTAGGCCCTAACGTGCGGAGTGGGGAGTTCTTC. It is translated as CASRLGPNVRSGEFF. Full variable domain (missing parts from reference TRBV11-3 and TRBJ2-1): EAGVVQSPRYKIIEKKQPVAFWCNPISGHNTLYWYLQNLGQGPELLIRYENEEAVDDSQLPKDRFSAERLKGVDSTLKIQPAELGDSAVYLCASRLGPNVRSGEFFGPGTRLTVL.

CDR3 sequence: CASSIGTGALVTEAFF. Here the CDR3 DNA reads TGTGCCAGTAGTATCGGGACAGGGGCCCTAGTCACTGAAGCTTTCTTT. The chain recombines TRBV19 with TRBJ1-1, with 10 bases lining up with TRBD1. The germline CDR1 and CDR2 sequences are LNHDA and SQIVND (reference sequence). J lost 4 bases, V lost 3 bases, and 8 bases had no gene match. The CDR3 has 16 residues. The full variable domain, rest sourced from reference TRBV19 and TRBJ1-1, is DGGITQSPKYLFRKEGQNVTLSCEQNLNHDAMYWYRQDPGQGLRLIYYSQIVNDFQKGDIAEGYSVSREKKESFPLTVTSAQKNPTAFYLCASSIGTGALVTEAFFGQGTRLTVV.

The chain carries TRBV28 and TRBJ1-5; D gene unclear. There are 15 residues in the CDR3. The V and J ends lost 6 bases and 0 bases respectively, with 12 bases between them. Germline CDR1 MDHEN, CDR2 SYDVKM. CDR3 nucleotide sequence: TGTGCCAGCAGCCCCGGAGGGTCTAGCAATCAGCCCCAGCATTTT. Translated: CASSPGGSSNQPQHF. Variable domain in full (rest from reference TRBV28 and TRBJ1-5): DVKVTQSSRYLVKRTGEKVFLECVQDMDHENMFWYRQDPGLGLRLIYFSYDVKMKEKGDIPEGYSVSREKKERFSLILESASTNQTSMYLCASSPGGSSNQPQHFGDGTRLSIL.

The chain has TRBV6-1 and TRBJ1-1, with 8 bases aligning to TRBD1. The CDR3 runs 13 residues. The germline V gene has CDR1 MNHNS and CDR2 SASEGT. The ends lost 9 bases at V and 0 bases at J; junction bases unmatched: 3. The CDR3 DNA sequence: TGTGCCAGTCACAGGGGGATGAACACTGAAGCTTTCTTT. Translation: CASHRGMNTEAFF.

This clone was detected once. The identical CDR3 is also encoded by other nucleotide sequences in the sample. The rearrangement uses TRBV6-6 and TRBJ2-7, with D unresolved. The V and J ends lost 5 bases and 2 bases respectively, with 7 bases between them. This CDR3 is 12 amino acids long. The germline V gene encodes CDR1 MNHNY and CDR2 SVGAGI (reference sequence). CDR3 DNA: TGTGCCAGCAGTAGTGGCGCCTACGAGCAGTACTTC. It specifies CASSSGAYEQYF.

The V gene is TRBV5-1, the J gene TRBJ2-7; 8 nucleotides agree with TRBD1. The CDR3 length is 16 residues. The junction had 6 bases not matched to a gene; V was cut back by 1 base and J by 0 bases. Germline V lookup: CDR1 SGHRS, CDR2 YFSETQ. This CDR3 reads CASSLPHGQGSYEQYF. The CDR3 region has the DNA TGCGCCAGCAGCTTGCCCCATGGACAGGGCTCCTACGAGCAGTACTTC.

This chain uses TRBV18 with TRBJ1-5; no clear D. Trimming left V 6 bases short and J 2 bases short, with 14 bases between. There are 15 residues in the CDR3. Germline V gene lookup returns CDR1 KGHSH and CDR2 LQKENI. The CDR3 DNA sequence: TGTGCCAGCTCTAACCCGGGGTCGGGCAATCAGCCCCAGCATTTT. Its protein is CASSNPGSGNQPQHF.

This clone was observed a single time. The chain combines TRBV10-1 with TRBJ2-2; 8 bases match TRBD2. The CDR3 spans 15 residues. The J segment lost 7 bases and the V segment lost 4 bases, leaving 8 bases of the junction unmatched. CDR1 WNHNN and CDR2 SYGVQD come from the germline V gene (reference sequence). CDR3 sequence (DNA): TGCGCCAGCAGTGGGAGCGGGGGCTTTAGCGGGGAGCTGTTTTTT. It codes for CASSGSGGFSGELFF.

The CDR3 here is CASSFYSRDRGPNSPLHF. The CDR3, as DNA: TGTGCCAGCAGCTTCTACAGCCGGGACAGGGGCCCCAATTCACCCCTCCACTTT. The chain couples TRBV5-8 to TRBJ1-6; 10 nucleotides align to TRBD1. The CDR3 loop spans 18 amino acids. Per the germline V gene, CDR1 is SGHTS and CDR2 is YDEGEE. J gave up 7 bases and V 2 bases, and 12 bases lay outside the gene matches.

The chain is built from TRBV5-1 and TRBJ2-5; no clear D gene. With the DNA end fitting TRBJ2-7 better, the J assignment may be wrong. Germline CDR1 is SGHRS and CDR2 is YFSETQ. This CDR3 comprises 14 residues. The CDR3: CASSLGGKPYEQYF. The CDR3 coding sequence is TGCGCCAGCAGCTTGGGTGGCAAACCATACGAGCAGTACTTC.

The CDR3 reads CASSFGGARDTQYF. CDR3 bases: TGCGCCAGCAGCTTCGGGGGGGCCAGGGATACGCAGTATTTT. The V call is TRBV5-1, the J call TRBJ2-3; 8 bases fit TRBD2. Germline V CDR1 and CDR2: SGHRS, YFSETQ. Trimming at V came to 2 bases and at J to 6 bases, leaving 5 bases not matched to a gene. The CDR3 is 14 amino acids.

The gene calls are TRBV30 and TRBJ1-6; D gene ambiguous. The CDR3 is 12 residues long. V lost 2 bases to trimming and J lost 10 bases, with 9 bases between them. The germline gives CDR1 GTSNPN, CDR2 SVGIG (reference sequence). CDR3 protein: CAWSPQRSPLHF. In DNA, the CDR3 is TGTGCCTGGAGTCCTCAAAGGTCACCCCTCCACTTT.

On this clone itself: Relative to the germline gene, one junction end is altered; a read error may explain this. The chain uses TRBV5-8 and TRBJ2-2, with a tentative D call TRBD2 (6 bases). The CDR3 spans 13 residues. Germline V lookup: CDR1 SGHTS, CDR2 YDEGEE. The CDR3 sequence is CASSLSDRGRRVF. DNA for the CDR3: TGTGCCAGCAGCTTAAGCGACCGGGGACGGAGGGTTTTT.

This chain uses TRBV7-2 with TRBJ1-6; 11 nucleotides agree with TRBD1. V lost 4 bases and J lost 6; bases outside the gene matches: 5. Germline CDR1 and CDR2: SGHTA and FQGNSA. The CDR3 is 16 amino acids. The CDR3 DNA reads TGTGCCAGCAGCTCAGGACAGGGGGCGTTTAATTCACCCCTCCACTTT. Translating it yields CASSSGQGAFNSPLHF.